These T cell receptor beta chains were read from a single sample in a study of blood T cell repertoires in COVID-19. Method: immunoSEQ multiplex PCR; TCRdb's copy keeps in-frame clones and lacks some. Counted here are under 130,000 clones, about 75% occurring once; the ten biggest clones make up less than 6.5%. Sequenced sample: peripheral blood. The receptors derive from an elderly man with acute or convalescent COVID-19. CDR3s include the opening cysteine and the closing phenylalanine or tryptophan. Fields, in order: V gene, D gene, J gene, clone size, CDR3 protein, CDR3 DNA. The D gene is left open where the match is weak. Size values are once, few and many counts, or a class for expanded clones, and some rows have none.

V gene: TRBV15
D gene: .
J gene: TRBJ2-7
clone size: once
CDR3 protein: CATSRETAGNINEQYF
CDR3 DNA: TGTGCCACCAGCAGAGAGACCGCAGGGAATATCAACGAACAGTACTTC

V gene: TRBV10-2
D gene: TRBD1
J gene: TRBJ2-7
clone size: .
CDR3 protein: CASRTGTYEQYF
CDR3 DNA: TGCGCCAGCCGGACAGGGACCTACGAGCAGTACTTC

V gene: TRBV6-2/TRBV6-3
D gene: TRBD2
J gene: TRBJ2-3
clone size: .
CDR3 protein: CASSWIAGADTQYF
CDR3 DNA: TGTGCCAGCAGTTGGATAGCGGGAGCAGATACGCAGTATTTT

V gene: TRBV27
D gene: TRBD1
J gene: TRBJ1-2
clone size: .
CDR3 protein: CASRSGQGAYGYTF
CDR3 DNA: TGTGCCAGCAGGTCGGGACAGGGGGCCTATGGCTACACCTTC

V gene: TRBV6-4
D gene: .
J gene: TRBJ1-3
clone size: .
CDR3 protein: CASSVYNGQQVLPNTIYF
CDR3 DNA: TGTGCCAGCAGCGTCTACAACGGACAGCAGGTACTTCCAAACACCATATATTTT

V gene: TRBV24-1
D gene: .
J gene: TRBJ2-2
clone size: many
CDR3 protein: CATARRGPGELFF
CDR3 DNA: TGTGCCACGGCTCGTCGTGGGCCCGGGGAGCTGTTTTTT

V gene: TRBV2
D gene: .
J gene: TRBJ2-7
clone size: .
CDR3 protein: CASSGLHDSYEQYF
CDR3 DNA: TGTGCCAGCAGCGGACTCCACGACTCCTACGAGCAGTACTTC

V gene: TRBV18
D gene: TRBD1
J gene: TRBJ1-6
clone size: .
CDR3 protein: CASSPGTGQSPLHF
CDR3 DNA: TGTGCCAGCTCCCCCGGGACAGGGCAATCACCCCTCCACTTT

V gene: TRBV6-5
D gene: TRBD2
J gene: TRBJ2-3
clone size: .
CDR3 protein: CATARLAGGSDTQYF
CDR3 DNA: TGTGCCACCGCTAGACTAGCGGGAGGTTCAGATACGCAGTATTTT

V gene: TRBV2
D gene: .
J gene: TRBJ2-1
clone size: .
CDR3 protein: CASSVKRPVTEQFF
CDR3 DNA: TGTGCCAGCAGTGTAAAACGCCCGGTCACGGAGCAGTTCTTC

V gene: TRBV10-3
D gene: TRBD1
J gene: TRBJ2-1
clone size: .
CDR3 protein: CAISELGQGASSWGNEQFF
CDR3 DNA: TGTGCCATCAGTGAGCTTGGACAGGGGGCGTCTAGCTGGGGCAATGAGCAGTTCTTC

V gene: TRBV19
D gene: .
J gene: TRBJ1-5
clone size: .
CDR3 protein: CASTAGSGNQPQHF
CDR3 DNA: TGTGCCAGTACGGCGGGCAGTGGCAATCAGCCCCAGCATTTT

V gene: TRBV5-4
D gene: .
J gene: TRBJ2-2
clone size: .
CDR3 protein: CASGPSSPTGELFF
CDR3 DNA: TGTGCCAGCGGACCTAGCAGTCCCACCGGGGAGCTGTTTTTT

V gene: TRBV9
D gene: TRBD2
J gene: TRBJ2-1
clone size: .
CDR3 protein: CASRTSGSQGNEQFF
CDR3 DNA: TGTGCCAGCAGGACTAGCGGGAGCCAAGGGAATGAGCAGTTCTTC

V gene: TRBV5-1
D gene: .
J gene: TRBJ2-1
clone size: .
CDR3 protein: CASSPRPNGEQFF
CDR3 DNA: TGCGCCAGCAGCCCAAGACCCAACGGGGAGCAGTTCTTC

V gene: TRBV6-2/TRBV6-3
D gene: TRBD2
J gene: TRBJ2-7
clone size: .
CDR3 protein: CASSVSGRAVYEQYF
CDR3 DNA: TGTGCCAGCAGTGTTAGCGGGAGGGCCGTTTACGAGCAGTACTTC

V gene: TRBV27
D gene: .
J gene: TRBJ2-7
clone size: few
CDR3 protein: CASRQGTTSYEQYF
CDR3 DNA: TGTGCCAGCAGACAGGGTACTACTTCCTACGAGCAGTACTTC

V gene: TRBV30
D gene: TRBD1
J gene: TRBJ2-5
clone size: .
CDR3 protein: CAWNRGQETQYF
CDR3 DNA: TGTGCCTGGAACAGGGGGCAAGAGACCCAGTACTTC

V gene: TRBV10-2
D gene: .
J gene: TRBJ2-1
clone size: .
CDR3 protein: CASSEEGGTYNEQFF
CDR3 DNA: TGCGCCAGCAGTGAAGAGGGCGGCACCTACAATGAGCAGTTCTTC

V gene: TRBV19
D gene: TRBD1
J gene: TRBJ1-2
clone size: .
CDR3 protein: CASSRTTGGGYYGYTF
CDR3 DNA: TGTGCCAGTAGCCGGACCACGGGAGGGGGCTACTATGGCTACACCTTC

V gene: TRBV30
D gene: TRBD2
J gene: TRBJ2-7
clone size: .
CDR3 protein: CAWSGGRSYEQYF
CDR3 DNA: TGTGCCTGGAGCGGGGGGAGATCCTACGAGCAGTACTTC

V gene: TRBV24-1
D gene: .
J gene: TRBJ2-3
clone size: few
CDR3 protein: CATSDLGLSADTQYF
CDR3 DNA: TGTGCCACCAGTGATTTGGGCCTTTCAGCAGATACGCAGTATTTT

V gene: TRBV6-2/TRBV6-3
D gene: TRBD1
J gene: TRBJ1-2
clone size: .
CDR3 protein: CASSYLAGTGGANGYTF
CDR3 DNA: TGTGCCAGCAGTTACCTCGCCGGGACAGGGGGCGCAAATGGCTACACCTTC

V gene: TRBV10-2
D gene: TRBD2
J gene: TRBJ2-2
clone size: few
CDR3 protein: CASSVGGPHTGELFF
CDR3 DNA: TGCGCCAGCAGTGTGGGAGGGCCTCACACCGGGGAGCTGTTTTTT

V gene: TRBV21-1
D gene: .
J gene: TRBJ1-5
clone size: .
CDR3 protein: CASSRTGPHQPQHF
CDR3 DNA: TGTGCCAGCAGTCGGACAGGGCCGCATCAGCCCCAGCATTTT

V gene: TRBV5-1
D gene: TRBD2
J gene: TRBJ2-7
clone size: once
CDR3 protein: CASSVLAGGPYEQYF
CDR3 DNA: TGCGCCAGCAGCGTACTAGCGGGAGGGCCCTACGAGCAGTACTTC

V gene: TRBV28
D gene: .
J gene: TRBJ2-5
clone size: .
CDR3 protein: CASSASLPETQYF
CDR3 DNA: TGTGCCAGCAGTGCCTCCCTACCTGAGACCCAGTACTTC

V gene: TRBV27
D gene: TRBD1
J gene: TRBJ2-1
clone size: .
CDR3 protein: CASAPGQGTNEQFF
CDR3 DNA: TGTGCCAGCGCCCCGGGACAGGGAACCAATGAGCAGTTCTTC

V gene: TRBV5-5
D gene: .
J gene: TRBJ2-6
clone size: .
CDR3 protein: CASSGGGDGANVLTF
CDR3 DNA: TGTGCCAGCAGCGGAGGGGGCGATGGGGCCAACGTCCTGACTTTC

V gene: TRBV18
D gene: TRBD1
J gene: TRBJ2-1
clone size: .
CDR3 protein: CASSSAPGQGSNEQFF
CDR3 DNA: TGTGCCAGCTCATCCGCTCCGGGACAGGGGAGCAATGAGCAGTTCTTC

V gene: TRBV30
D gene: .
J gene: TRBJ1-4
clone size: .
CDR3 protein: CAWSVMGGEKLFF
CDR3 DNA: TGTGCCTGGAGTGTGATGGGAGGCGAAAAACTGTTTTTT

V gene: TRBV27
D gene: TRBD1
J gene: TRBJ2-5
clone size: .
CDR3 protein: CASSNVRDRMYQETQYF
CDR3 DNA: TGTGCCAGCAGCAACGTTAGGGACAGAATGTACCAAGAGACCCAGTACTTC

V gene: TRBV29-1
D gene: .
J gene: TRBJ1-5
clone size: few
CDR3 protein: CSVEEAAGQPQHF
CDR3 DNA: TGCAGCGTTGAAGAGGCGGCCGGTCAGCCCCAGCATTTT